This T cell receptor (beta chain) is drawn from a study of human T cells and chemical hapten exposure. Study context: Patients, predominantly female, presented with alopecia areata, totalis or universalis.

This clonotype was detected ten times or more. TCRdb re-analysed the RACE reads in MiXCR, keeping a single row per CDR3 protein. Of about 400,000 distinct CDR3 sequences listed, over 6% are singletons. The time point: patch test 2, 6 weeks after DPC sensitization. Noted treatment: therapeutic diphenylcyclopropenone sensitization with weekly scalp DPC. Germline CDR1 and CDR2: MDHEN and SYDVKM. V was clipped by 5 bases and J by 4 bases; unmatched bases: 5. CDR3 length: 15 residues. The chain couples TRBV28 to TRBJ1-4; 9 bases line up with TRBD1. This TCR was sampled from a woman between 18 and 29 years old with alopecia areata. Some clones in this sample may be carry-over from other donors' samples. The sequenced sample was whole blood, obtained in connection with sensitization to the hapten diphenylcyclopropenone (DPC). Here the CDR3 reads CASSPPTGGNEKLFF. The DNA for the CDR3 is TGTGCCAGCAGTCCTCCGACAGGGGGTAATGAAAAACTGTTTTTT.